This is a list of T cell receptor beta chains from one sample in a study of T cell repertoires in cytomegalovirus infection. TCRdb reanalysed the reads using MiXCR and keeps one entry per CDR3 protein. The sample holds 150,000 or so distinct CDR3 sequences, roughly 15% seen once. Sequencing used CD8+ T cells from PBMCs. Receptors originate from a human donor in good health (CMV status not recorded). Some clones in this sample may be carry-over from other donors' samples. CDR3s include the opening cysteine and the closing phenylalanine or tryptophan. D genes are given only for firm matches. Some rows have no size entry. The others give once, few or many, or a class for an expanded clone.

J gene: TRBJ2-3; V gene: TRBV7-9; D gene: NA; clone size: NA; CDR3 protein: CASSLARGLLTDTQYF; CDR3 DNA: TGTGCCAGCAGCTTAGCGCGCGGGCTGCTCACAGATACGCAGTATTTT
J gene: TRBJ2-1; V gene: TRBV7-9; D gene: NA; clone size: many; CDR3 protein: CASSLRGGNEQFF; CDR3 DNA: TGTGCCAGCAGCTTAAGAGGGGGCAATGAGCAGTTCTTC
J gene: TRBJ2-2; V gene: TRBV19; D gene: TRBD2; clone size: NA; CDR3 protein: CASSSIAGRVSGELFF; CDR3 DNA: TGTGCCAGTAGTTCCATAGCGGGGCGAGTGTCCGGGGAGCTGTTTTTT
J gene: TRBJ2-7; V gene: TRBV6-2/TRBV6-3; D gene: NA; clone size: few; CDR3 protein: CASSAGRFSEQYF; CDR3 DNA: TGTGCCAGCAGTGCGGGCCGTTTTTCCGAGCAGTACTTC
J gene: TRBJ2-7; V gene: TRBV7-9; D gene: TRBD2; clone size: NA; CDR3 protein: CASSPGHRPSGRNHEQYF; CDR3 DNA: TGTGCCAGCAGCCCGGGACATCGGCCAAGCGGGAGAAACCACGAGCAGTACTTC
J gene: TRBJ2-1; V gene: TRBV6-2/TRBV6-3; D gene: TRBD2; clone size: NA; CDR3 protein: CASSYSRPSGYGEQFF; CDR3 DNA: TGTGCCAGCAGTTACTCTCGCCCTAGCGGGTATGGTGAGCAGTTCTTC
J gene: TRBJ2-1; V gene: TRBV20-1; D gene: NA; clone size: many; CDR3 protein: CSARQPGGPDGIF; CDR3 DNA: TGCAGTGCTAGGCAACCCGGGGGGCCCGATGGGATCTTC
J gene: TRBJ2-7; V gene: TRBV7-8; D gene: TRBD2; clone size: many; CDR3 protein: CASSLGTSGGYEQYF; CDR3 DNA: TGTGCCAGCAGCTTAGGAACTAGCGGGGGATACGAGCAGTACTTC
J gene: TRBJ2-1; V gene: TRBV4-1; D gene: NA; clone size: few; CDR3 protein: CASSQGLIDEQFF; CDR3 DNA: TGCGCCAGCAGCCAGGGTTTGATCGATGAGCAGTTCTTC
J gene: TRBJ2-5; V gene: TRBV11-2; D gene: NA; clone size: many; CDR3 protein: CASSLTLSAPETQYF; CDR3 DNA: TGTGCCAGCAGCTTGACTCTCTCCGCCCCAGAGACCCAGTACTTC
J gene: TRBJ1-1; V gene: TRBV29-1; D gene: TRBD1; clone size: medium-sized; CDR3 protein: CSVEQSQGYTEAFF; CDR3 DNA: TGCAGCGTTGAACAGTCACAGGGGTACACTGAAGCTTTCTTT
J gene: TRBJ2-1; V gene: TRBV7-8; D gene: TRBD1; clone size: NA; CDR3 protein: CASSHRDRPYNEQFF; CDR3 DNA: TGTGCCAGCAGTCACCGGGACAGGCCTTACAATGAGCAGTTCTTC
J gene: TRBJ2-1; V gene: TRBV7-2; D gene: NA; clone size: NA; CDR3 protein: CASSSPGDYNEQFF; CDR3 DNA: TGTGCCAGCAGCTCCCCGGGAGACTACAATGAGCAGTTCTTC
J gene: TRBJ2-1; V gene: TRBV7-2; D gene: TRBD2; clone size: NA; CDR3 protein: CASSLGTSGRAFYNEQFF; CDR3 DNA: TGTGCCAGCAGCTTAGGGACTAGCGGGAGGGCCTTCTACAATGAGCAGTTCTTC
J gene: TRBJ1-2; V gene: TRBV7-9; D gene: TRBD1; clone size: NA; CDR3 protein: CASSHRQGLNYGYTF; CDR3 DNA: TGTGCCAGCAGCCACCGACAGGGACTTAACTATGGCTACACCTTC
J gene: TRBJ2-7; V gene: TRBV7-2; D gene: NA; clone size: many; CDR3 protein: CASSLIPGTYEQYF; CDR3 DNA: TGTGCCAGCAGCTTAATTCCCGGAACCTACGAGCAGTACTTC
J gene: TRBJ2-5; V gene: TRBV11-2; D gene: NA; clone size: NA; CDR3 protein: CASSSLAEQGKETQYF; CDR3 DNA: TGTGCCAGCAGTTCCCTCGCGGAGCAGGGCAAAGAGACCCAGTACTTC
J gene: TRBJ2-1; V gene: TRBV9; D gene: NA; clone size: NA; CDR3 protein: CASSGGSSEQFF; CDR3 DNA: TGTGCCAGCAGCGGTGGGAGCAGTGAGCAGTTCTTC
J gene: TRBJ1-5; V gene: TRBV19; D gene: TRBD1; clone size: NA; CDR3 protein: CASRGTVYSNQPQHF; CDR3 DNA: TGTGCCAGTAGGGGGACAGTATATAGCAATCAGCCCCAGCATTTT
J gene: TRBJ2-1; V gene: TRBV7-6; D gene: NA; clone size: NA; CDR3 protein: CASSLSVQGNEQFF; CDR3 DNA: TGTGCCAGCAGCTTGAGTGTTCAGGGCAATGAGCAGTTCTTC